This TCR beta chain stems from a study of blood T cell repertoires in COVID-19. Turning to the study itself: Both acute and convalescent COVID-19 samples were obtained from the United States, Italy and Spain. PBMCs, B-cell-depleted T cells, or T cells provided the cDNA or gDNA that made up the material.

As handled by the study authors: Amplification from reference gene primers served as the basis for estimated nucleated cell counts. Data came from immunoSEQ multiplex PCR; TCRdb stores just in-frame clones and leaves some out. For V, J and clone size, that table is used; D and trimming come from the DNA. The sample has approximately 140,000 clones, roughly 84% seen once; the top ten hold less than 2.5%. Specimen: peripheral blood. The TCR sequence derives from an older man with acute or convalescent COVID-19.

CDR3 coding DNA: TGTGCCAGCAGCACAACGGGGGGGCGGCAAGAGACCCAGTACTTC. Its protein is CASSTTGGRQETQYF. The rearrangement joins TRBV7-2 to TRBJ2-5, with 8 bases aligning to TRBD2. CDR1 is SGHTA and CDR2 is FQGNSA in the germline V gene. The CDR3 is made up of 15 amino acids. Trimming at V came to 5 bases and at J to 2 bases, leaving 7 bases not matched to a gene.